Following are 7 T cell receptor beta chains from one sample sequenced in a study of blood T cell repertoires in COVID-19. Method: immunoSEQ multiplex PCR; TCRdb's copy keeps in-frame clones and lacks some. This table has 150,000 or so clones, roughly 91% appearing once. The sequenced material came from peripheral blood. The receptor source for this set is a man aged 60-69 years with active or convalescent COVID-19.

The V gene is TRBV28, the J gene TRBJ1-1; 7 nucleotides match TRBD1. This CDR3 has 14 amino acids. CDR1 and CDR2 from the germline V gene are MDHEN and SYDVKM. Trimming took 3 bases from V and 0 from J; bases not matched to a gene: 1. CDR3 loop: CASSLGQLNTEAFF. The CDR3 DNA reads as TGTGCCAGCAGTTTGGGACAGCTGAACACTGAAGCTTTCTTT.

The J gene is TRBJ1-6, the V gene TRBV7-9, with D unresolved. Germline V CDR1 and CDR2: SEHNR, FQNEAQ (reference sequence). The CDR3 totals 15 residues. V was cut by 8 bases and J by 9 bases, with 20 bases left in between. DNA for the CDR3: TGTGCCAGCGCTCAGAGCGGGGTTTTGGGTTCACCCCTCCACTTT. It yields the protein CASAQSGVLGSPLHF.

This chain joins TRBV7-2 and TRBJ1-2; D is perhaps TRBD1 (5 bases). The CDR3 loop spans 16 amino acids. Germline loops: CDR1 SGHTA, CDR2 FQGNSA. The V and J ends lost 1 base and 3 bases respectively, with 15 bases between them. CDR3 amino acids: CASSLDLGGFDYGYTF. CDR3 nucleotides: TGTGCCAGCAGCTTAGACCTGGGGGGTTTCGACTATGGCTACACCTTC.

The chain links TRBV7-2 to TRBJ2-3; D is ambiguous. Trimming removed 2 bases at V and 3 bases at J, with 6 bases between. CDR3 length equals 13 residues. CDR1 is SGHTA and CDR2 is FQGNSA in the germline V gene. The CDR3 nucleotides are TGTGCCAGCAGCTTATCAGTAACAGATACGCAGTATTTT. It encodes CASSLSVTDTQYF.

The chain recombines TRBV28 with TRBJ1-5; TRBD1 might be the D (6 bases). This CDR3 contains 18 residues. Trimming removed 6 bases from V and 1 base from J, with 22 bases in between. Germline loops: CDR1 MDHEN, CDR2 SYDVKM. CDR3 loop: CASSVLQGRKKSNQPQHF. The DNA for the CDR3 is TGTGCCAGCAGCGTTTTACAGGGAAGGAAGAAGAGCAATCAGCCCCAGCATTTT.

V is TRBV3-1 (or the pseudogene TRBV3-2) and J is TRBJ1-5, with D tentatively TRBD1 (6 bases). The CDR3 contains 13 residues. Trimming took off 5 bases at V and 6 bases at J, with 11 bases between the two ends. Germline CDR1 is LGHDT and CDR2 is YNNKEL (reference sequence). This CDR3 reads CASSSQGSQPQHF. For the CDR3, the DNA is TGTGCCAGCAGCTCACAGGGTAGTCAGCCCCAGCATTTT.

V usage is TRBV7-2 and J usage is TRBJ2-7; tentative D call: TRBD2 (5 bases). The V end was cut by 1 base, the J end by 2 bases, with 9 bases between. This CDR3 spans 14 amino acids. CDR1 SGHTA and CDR2 FQGNSA come from the germline V gene. This chain's CDR3 is CASSLVRGTYEQYF. The CDR3 DNA sequence: TGTGCCAGCAGCTTAGTACGGGGAACCTACGAGCAGTACTTC.